These 5 T cell receptor beta chains were sequenced from one sample in a study of blood T cell repertoires in COVID-19. Sequencing was performed with immunoSEQ multiplex PCR; in TCRdb, only in-frame clones are kept and a portion is missing. The sample has approximately 77,000 clones, about nine tenths seen once. The sample consisted of peripheral blood. Every receptor here comes from a woman of 80 years or more with acute or convalescent COVID-19.

Written as DNA, the CDR3 is TGTGCCAGTAGTATAGTGTCCGCAGGGCCAGGAGCCTACGAGCAGTACTTC. Its translation is CASSIVSAGPGAYEQYF. J is TRBJ2-7 and V is TRBV19, with D possibly matching TRBD1 (5 bases). Germline V gene lookup returns CDR1 LNHDA and CDR2 SQIVND (reference sequence). V was shortened by 1 base and J by 2 bases, with 18 bases between the two germline ends. This CDR3 is 17 amino acids long. The whole variable domain, filled in from reference TRBV19 and TRBJ2-7, reads DGGITQSPKYLFRKEGQNVTLSCEQNLNHDAMYWYRQDPGQGLRLIYYSQIVNDFQKGDIAEGYSVSREKKESFPLTVTSAQKNPTAFYLCASSIVSAGPGAYEQYFGPGTRLTVT.

The chain uses TRBV2 and TRBJ1-3; D remains unclear. There are 14 residues in the CDR3. Trimming took off 2 bases at V and 0 bases at J, with 5 bases between the two ends. CDR1 and CDR2 (germline): SNHLY, FYNNEI. CDR3 region: CASSENSSGNTIYF. CDR3 DNA: TGTGCCAGCAGTGAAAACTCCTCTGGAAACACCATATATTTT.

This clone was seen only a few times. The chain combines TRBV19 with TRBJ2-1; D is possibly TRBD2 (6 bases). The V gene's germline CDR1 is LNHDA and CDR2 SQIVND (reference sequence). V was clipped by 7 bases and J by 9 bases, with 19 bases between them. CDR3 size: 14 residues. The CDR3, as DNA: TGTGCCAGTAAGACGGGACTCACACACGGTGAGCAGTTCTTC. Translated: CASKTGLTHGEQFF.

The rearrangement uses TRBV5-1 and TRBJ2-3; D might be TRBD1 (5 bases). CDR1 and CDR2 (germline): SGHRS, YFSETQ. V was trimmed by 2 bases and J by 1 base, leaving 17 bases between them. The length of the CDR3 is 17 residues. In DNA form, the CDR3 reads TGCGCCAGCAGCTTCTCCCCAATCGGCAGGGGCACAGATACGCAGTATTTT. It is translated as CASSFSPIGRGTDTQYF.

V usage is TRBV19 and J usage is TRBJ1-5; D ambiguous. Germline V gene sequence: CDR1 LNHDA, CDR2 SQIVND (reference sequence). The CDR3 covers 16 residues. Between the trimmed V and J ends, which lost 1 base and 3 bases, there was a span of 13 bases. CDR3 sequence reads: CASSIASWQDNQPQHF. CDR3 nucleotide sequence: TGTGCCAGTAGTATAGCCAGCTGGCAGGACAATCAGCCCCAGCATTTT.